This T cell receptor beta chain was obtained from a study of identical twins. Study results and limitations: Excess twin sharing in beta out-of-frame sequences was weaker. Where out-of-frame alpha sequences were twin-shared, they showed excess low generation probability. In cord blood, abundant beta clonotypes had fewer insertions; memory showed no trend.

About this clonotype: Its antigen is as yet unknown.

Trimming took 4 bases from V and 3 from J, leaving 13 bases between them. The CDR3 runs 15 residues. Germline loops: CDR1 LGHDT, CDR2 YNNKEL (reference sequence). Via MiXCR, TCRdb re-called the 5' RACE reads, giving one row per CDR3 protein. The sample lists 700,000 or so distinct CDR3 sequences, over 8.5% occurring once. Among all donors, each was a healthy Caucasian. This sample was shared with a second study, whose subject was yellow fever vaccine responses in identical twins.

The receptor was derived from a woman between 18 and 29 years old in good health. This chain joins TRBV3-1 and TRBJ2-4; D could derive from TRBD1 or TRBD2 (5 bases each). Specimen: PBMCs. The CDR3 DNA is TGTGCCAGCAGCCCTGTCGGGGCAGGCAAAAACATTCAGTACTTC. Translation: CASSPVGAGKNIQYF.